What follows describes a single TCR beta chain. The data were obtained in a study of cytomegalovirus exposure and HLA in healthy donors. 60 Vbeta and 13 Jbeta primers were used in PCR. Profiled with immunoSEQ multiplex PCR; TCRdb holds only in-frame clones, not every one. Of some 70,000 clones in the sample, over 60% are singletons; the top ten hold over 2.5%. The CDR3 consists of 12 residues. Between the trimmed V and J ends, which lost 8 bases and 3 bases, there was a span of 11 bases. The germline CDR1 and CDR2 sequences are LNHDA and SQIVND (reference sequence). This sequence originates from a woman between 50 and 59 years old in good health and CMV-seronegative. The chain has TRBV19 and TRBJ2-7, with D tentatively TRBD2 (7 bases). The sample comprised PBMCs. The CDR3 loop is CASGGGGYEQYF. In nucleotides, the CDR3 is TGTGCCAGTGGGGGGGGCGGCTACGAGCAGTACTTC. Drawing the rest from reference TRBV19 and TRBJ2-7, the complete variable domain is DGGITQSPKYLFRKEGQNVTLSCEQNLNHDAMYWYRQDPGQGLRLIYYSQIVNDFQKGDIAEGYSVSREKKESFPLTVTSAQKNPTAFYLCASGGGGYEQYFGPGTRLTVT.